This entry features one T cell receptor (beta chain) sequence. What it binds is not known. These data belong to a study of cytomegalovirus exposure and HLA in healthy donors. Study overall: Genotyping of roughly 400 donors showed that over 80% belonged to the Caucasian-associated ancestry cluster.

PCR amplification relied on 60 Vbeta primers (plus 13 Jbeta primers). Sequencing used immunoSEQ multiplex PCR; TCRdb keeps in-frame clones, though not all of them. The sample shows 100,000 to 150,000 clones, 65% to 75% of them seen only once. Between the trimmed V and J ends, which lost 4 bases and 6 bases, there was a span of 16 bases. The CDR3 has 15 amino acids. Germline V gives CDR1 SGHNT, CDR2 YYREEE (reference sequence). Overall study results and limits: TCR beta V- and J-gene trimming was later associated with a missense DCLRE1C variant. Among the sequence variants, a highly shared cluster was likely an artifact of sequencing.

This rearrangement joins TRBV5-4 to TRBJ2-2; weak D call: TRBD1 (5 bases). The receptor was isolated from a woman in her forties or fifties in good health and CMV-seropositive. The sample comprised PBMCs. CDR3 region: CASSPRVSSAGELFF. CDR3 coding DNA: TGTGCCAGCAGCCCCAGGGTATCCTCGGCCGGGGAGCTGTTTTTT.